The subject of this entry is one T cell receptor (beta chain). Its recognized antigen is unknown. Within one base of it there is no much larger clone, and no base qualities were kept. Trimming takes 4 bases off V and 3 bases off J; junction bases not matched to a gene: 5. Taken from the germline V gene, the CDR1 and CDR2 loops are SGHVS and FQNEAQ. The CDR3, cysteine through phenylalanine, is 14 amino acids long. The DNA shown is the 42-base CDR3, in frame from base 1. Libraries were constructed by the immunoSEQ multiplex PCR assay. Adaptive Biotechnologies carried out high-throughput TCR-beta CDR3 sequencing of genomic DNA for most patients. The study's own analysis went as follows. TCR sequencing data for 15 to 20 patients were retrieved from Adaptive's ImmunoSEQ software; three other patients were processed with MiXCR and VDJtools. CDR3 nucleotide sequences shared by donor and recipient were removed because the origin of these sequences could not be assigned. To be classed as alloreactive, a clone needed at least 2-fold expansion over unstimulated cells and a minimum CFSE-low frequency of 0.002% (template counts) or 0.001% (read counts). Clones detected in sequenced pre-transplant spleen, lymph node, or MLR CFSE-low populations of the donor or recipient were defined as mappable. Cumulative frequency of alloreactive clones was calculated as a percentage of all sequences weighted by copy number. What TCRdb holds here is the immuneACCESS table cut down to in-frame rearrangements. Part of the clones is not present; checked against another copy, under half of the missing clones reflect an unresolved V gene, and the others are unexplained. The D gene and trimming were derived from the DNA, and the V and J assignments and clone size from that table. Recorded for this sample are around 50,000 clones; 85% to 90% of them occurred a single time. Jointly, the top ten make up roughly 1.5% of the sample.

This sample was included in a study of graft-versus-host responses after intestinal transplantation (dated by TCRdb to the early 2020s). With regard to the full study: Recipients received multivisceral, liver-intestinal, or isolated intestinal transplants. Alloreactive clones were identified by sequencing pre-transplant mixed lymphocyte reaction products and comparing these products with unstimulated pre-transplant donor and recipient T cells. The cohort enrolled some 23 intestinal transplant recipients, one of whom was a retransplant, and a few patients without pretransplant specimens were excluded. All recipients received anti-thymocyte globulin induction followed by maintenance tacrolimus and steroids for around 3 years. A peak of at least 4% donor T cells among recipient peripheral blood mononuclear cells was the definition used for donor T cell macrochimerism. Graft-versus-host and host-versus-graft alloreactive T cell clones were tracked in the graft, circulation and bone marrow after intestinal transplantation using bulk TCR-beta CDR3 sequencing. Rather than going through the commercial service, samples from a few later patients were sequenced in-house on an Illumina MiSeq and processed with MiXCR. The full study reports these points: GvH clones were detected in recipient bone marrow, and some appeared earlier in ileal mucosa or blood, consistent with an intestinal mucosal origin. The relatively low number and heterogeneity of intestinal transplant patients limited the conclusions. In the allografts of patients with donor T cell macrochimerism, GvH to HvG T cell clonal ratios were high. Early after transplant, peak levels of circulating GvH clones were found to be associated with declines in HvG clones.

Blood samples were collected up to 4 times in the first month after transplant and then at least monthly when available. The sample consisted of PBMCs, taken 26 days after transplant. The TCR sequence derives from a human patient who received an intestinal transplant, so some T cells may come from the graft donor. The rearrangement combines TRBV7-8 with TRBJ2-5, with 7 bases in between that match TRBD1. The DNA reads TGTGCCAGCAGCTGGCCCGGGACAGAAGAGACCCAGTACTTC. Its protein reads: CASSWPGTEETQYF.